This T cell receptor beta chain originates from a study of shared clonotypes between healthy human individuals. V gave up 6 bases and J gave up 5 bases, with 13 bases separating them. The germline V gene encodes CDR1 WNHNN and CDR2 SYGVQD (reference sequence). This CDR3 has 13 amino acids. The authors ran the assay at deep level. Evenly divided among several immunoSEQ plates was the genomic DNA of each subset. Template for every sorted-subset replicate PCR totaled around 210 ng DNA, 25,000 to 35,000 T cell genomes. Libraries were prepared by immunoSEQ multiplex PCR; TCRdb keeps only in-frame clonotypes and omits some of them. This sample has some 2,100,000 clones, with about 92% found just once. Terminally differentiated effector memory CD45RA+ cells were excluded from the naive CD8 cells, which were CD45RO-negative and positively selected for CCR7.

Input material: naive CD8+ T cells from PBMCs. The chain employs TRBV10-1 and TRBJ1-2, with a possible D match to TRBD1 (6 bases). The sequence derives from a young man in good health. Some clones in this sample may be carry-over from other donors' samples. CDR3 coding DNA: TGCGCCAGCAGCGAACAGGGAGCTTATGGCTACACCTTC. It translates to CASSEQGAYGYTF.